These 20 T cell receptor beta chains originate from one sample sequenced in a study of T cells after yellow fever vaccination. TCRdb re-called the 5' RACE reads with MiXCR, one entry per CDR3 protein. The sample includes hundreds of thousands of distinct CDR3 sequences, 7.5% to 9% of them seen just once. This sample comprised PBMCs, obtained on the day of the first yellow fever vaccination. The receptor set was obtained from a young man who received the YFV17D yellow fever vaccine.

CDR3 sequence reads: CASSKECETGGGGYTF. Here the CDR3 DNA reads TGTGCCAGCAGCAAAGAGTGCGAGACAGGGGGCGGTGGCTACACCTTC. The chain joins TRBV21-1 to TRBJ1-2; the tabulated D call, TRBD1, remains unverified against the DNA. TRBV21-1 is a pseudogene segment. The CDR3 is 16 residues long.

The chain carries TRBV7-9 and TRBJ1-1; the D is unclear. The germline V gene encodes CDR1 SEHNR and CDR2 FQNEAQ (reference sequence). The CDR3 covers 16 residues. V was trimmed by 4 bases and J by 2 bases, leaving 17 bases between them. This CDR3 reads CASSSPPRTGNTEAFF. In nucleotides, the CDR3 is TGTGCCAGCAGCTCCCCTCCCCGGACGGGCAACACTGAAGCTTTCTTT.

This clonotype was seen repeatedly, ten times or more. DNA for the CDR3: TGTGCCAGCAGCCAAGATCGAGCGGGGGGCACAGATACGCAGTATTTT. Protein: CASSQDRAGGTDTQYF. The chain combines TRBV4-2 with TRBJ2-3, with 8 bases lining up with TRBD2. Trimming at V came to 0 bases and at J to 1 base, leaving 3 bases not matched to a gene. Germline CDR1 is LGHNA and CDR2 is YNFKEQ. The CDR3 covers 16 residues.

This clonotype was observed a handful of times. This chain uses TRBV5-1 with TRBJ1-6; 7 nucleotides line up with TRBD1. The CDR3 is 14 residues long. The junction had 8 bases not matched to a gene; V was cut back by 6 bases and J by 8 bases. Germline CDR1 is SGHRS and CDR2 is YFSETQ. In DNA form, the CDR3 reads TGCGCCAGCACATACAGGGGTTTGCATTCACCCCTCCACTTT. It is translated as CASTYRGLHSPLHF.

In this sample, this clonotype turned up many times. The chain couples TRBV27 to TRBJ1-1, with TRBD1 as a possible D gene (6 bases). The CDR3 has 13 amino acids. V lost 8 bases to trimming and J lost 1 base, with 11 bases between them. Germline CDR1 is MNHEY and CDR2 is SMNVEV (reference sequence). CDR3 in amino acids: CASQTGWNTEAFF. Here the CDR3 DNA reads TGTGCCAGCCAGACAGGATGGAACACTGAAGCTTTCTTT.

This clonotype has ten or more counts. This chain connects TRBV12-3 or TRBV12-4 to TRBJ2-3; 15 bases agree with TRBD2. This CDR3 contains 21 residues. The trim removed 3 bases at V and 0 bases at J, leaving 13 bases unmatched. CDR3 sequence (DNA): TGTGCCAGCAGTTTGTACCGGACTAGCGGGGGGGCCGGGTGGAGCACAGATACGCAGTATTTT. This gives the protein CASSLYRTSGGAGWSTDTQYF.

The chain has TRBV20-1 and TRBJ1-6, with D unclear. V was cut by 0 bases and J by 14 bases, with 5 bases left in between. Germline V gene sequence: CDR1 DFQATT, CDR2 SNEGSKA (reference sequence). There are 10 residues in the CDR3. CDR3 loop: CSAREETLHF. CDR3 nucleotides: TGCAGTGCTAGAGAGGAGACCCTCCACTTT.

A few counts support this clonotype. V and J are TRBV19 and TRBJ2-2; no definite D call. V lost 5 bases and J 4 bases, leaving 11 bases between the germline ends. The V gene's germline CDR1 is LNHDA and CDR2 SQIVND (reference sequence). The CDR3 is 14 residues long. The CDR3 bases are TGTGCCAGTAGTGTAGGGATTTCCACCGGGGAGCTGTTTTTT. This sequence encodes CASSVGISTGELFF.

The chain links TRBV10-3 to TRBJ2-5; 9 positions match TRBD2. The CDR3 contains 15 residues. Germline V lookup: CDR1 ENHRY, CDR2 SYGVKD. The ends lost 6 bases at V and 1 base at J; junction bases unmatched: 6. CDR3 protein: CAIREAGGPQETQYF. Written as DNA, the CDR3 is TGTGCCATCAGGGAAGCGGGGGGACCCCAAGAGACCCAGTACTTC.

On this clonotype itself: This may be a read error: a much more frequent sequence differs by one nucleotide. DNA of the CDR3: TGTACCAGCAGTTTCAATTGGGGGGGGGACTCGGCGGGCCATGAGCAGTTCTTC. Its protein product is CTSSFNWGGDSAGHEQFF. The chain carries TRBV12-3 or TRBV12-4 and TRBJ2-1; 7 bases match TRBD2. This CDR3 comprises 18 residues.

At least ten counts were recorded for this clonotype. The chain joins TRBV6-5 to TRBJ2-3, with 8 bases fitting TRBD1. This CDR3 contains 16 residues. Germline loops: CDR1 MNHEY, CDR2 SVGAGI. With 6 bases clipped from V and 3 bases from J, the junction kept 11 bases outside the gene matches. The CDR3 nucleotides are TGTGCCAGCAGATATAATCGGGACAGGAGGACAGATACGCAGTATTTT. It codes for CASRYNRDRRTDTQYF.

The chain recombines TRBV6-5 with TRBJ2-5; no clear D. Germline V CDR1 and CDR2: MNHEY, SVGAGI. This CDR3 region has 14 residues. Between the trimmed V and J ends, which lost 2 bases and 3 bases, there was a span of 10 bases. CDR3 loop: CASSYAFEEETQYF. The CDR3 DNA reads TGTGCCAGCAGTTACGCGTTCGAGGAAGAGACCCAGTACTTC.

This clonotype was recorded a few times. This rearrangement joins TRBV20-1 to TRBJ2-2, with 7 bases matching TRBD2. This CDR3 has 13 residues. Trimming took 5 bases from V and 2 from J; bases not matched to a gene: 2. The germline CDR1 and CDR2 sequences are DFQATT and SNEGSKA (reference sequence). Written as DNA, the CDR3 is TGCAGTGCTGGGACTACCAACACCGGGGAGCTGTTTTTT. It is translated as CSAGTTNTGELFF.

The sample holds a few counts of this clonotype. This chain connects TRBV7-8 to TRBJ2-1, with 15 bases matching TRBD2. CDR1 and CDR2 from the germline V gene are SGHVS and FQNEAQ. This CDR3 region has 18 residues. Unmatched junction bases numbered 6, after V lost 4 bases and J lost 2 bases. Written as DNA, the CDR3 is TGTGCCAGCAGCTCCCCGGGACTAGCGGGGGGCGCCTACAATGAGCAGTTCTTC. Protein: CASSSPGLAGGAYNEQFF. Full variable domain (rest looked up from reference TRBV7-8 and TRBJ2-1): GAGVSQSPRYKVAKRGQDVALRCDPISGHVSLFWYQQALGQGPEFLTYFQNEAQLDKSGLPSDRFFAERPEGSVSTLKIQRTQQEDSAVYLCASSSPGLAGGAYNEQFFGPGTRLTVL.

This clonotype has a handful of counts. The chain is built from TRBV5-6 and TRBJ2-3; D is unresolved. The CDR3 loop spans 13 amino acids. The germline gives CDR1 SGHDT, CDR2 YYEEEE. V lost 4 bases, J lost 4 bases, and 10 bases lay in between. The CDR3 spells CASSTKVSDTQYF. The CDR3, as DNA: TGTGCCAGCAGCACCAAAGTCTCAGATACGCAGTATTTT.

The chain links TRBV2 to TRBJ2-7; D not resolved. CDR1 is SNHLY, CDR2 FYNNEI, per germline. V shed 8 bases and J shed 3 bases, with 8 bases lying between them. The CDR3 extends over 11 amino acids. CDR3 sequence (DNA): TGTGCCAGCTTATCGAGCTACGAGCAGTACTTC. Translating it yields CASLSSYEQYF.

This clonotype was recorded at least ten times. This rearrangement joins TRBV5-1 to TRBJ1-3; perhaps TRBD1 as D (5 bases). Trimming took 0 bases from V and 1 from J, leaving 8 bases between them. Per germline, CDR1 SGHRS and CDR2 YFSETQ. The CDR3 is 15 residues long. CDR3 in DNA: TGCGCCAGCAGCTTGGTGGGGGAATCTGGAAACACCATATATTTT. Encoded protein: CASSLVGESGNTIYF.

This clonotype was picked up many times. V and J are TRBV7-2 and TRBJ2-1, with TRBD2 identical over 10 bases. From germline, CDR1 is SGHTA and CDR2 FQGNSA. The trim removed 5 bases at V and 9 bases at J, leaving 10 bases unmatched. The CDR3 extends over 15 amino acids. CDR3 nucleotides: TGTGCCAGCAGCCCACCCCAGCGGGGGGGTATTGAGCAGTTCTTC. It translates to CASSPPQRGGIEQFF.

The chain carries TRBV30 and TRBJ2-2; D unresolved. The germline V gene has CDR1 GTSNPN and CDR2 SVGIG (reference sequence). V shed 1 base and J shed 7 bases, with 4 bases lying between them. The CDR3 is 11 residues long. CDR3 DNA sequence: TGTGCCTGGAGTGATTTCGGGGAGCTGTTTTTT. It translates to CAWSDFGELFF. Full variable domain (rest looked up from reference TRBV30 and TRBJ2-2): SQTIHQWPATLVQPVGSPLSLECTVEGTSNPNLYWYRQAAGRGLQLLFYSVGIGQISSEVPQNLSASRPQDRQFILSSKKLLLSDSGFYLCAWSDFGELFFGEGSRLTVL.

The chain couples TRBV4-1 to TRBJ1-6, with D unresolved. The CDR3 consists of 14 residues. Trimming took 5 bases from V and 4 from J, leaving 9 bases between them. CDR1 is MGHRA and CDR2 is YSYEKL in the germline V gene. CDR3 sequence reads: CASSTGRYNSPLHF. The CDR3 nucleotides are TGCGCCAGCAGCACGGGAAGATATAATTCACCCCTCCACTTT.